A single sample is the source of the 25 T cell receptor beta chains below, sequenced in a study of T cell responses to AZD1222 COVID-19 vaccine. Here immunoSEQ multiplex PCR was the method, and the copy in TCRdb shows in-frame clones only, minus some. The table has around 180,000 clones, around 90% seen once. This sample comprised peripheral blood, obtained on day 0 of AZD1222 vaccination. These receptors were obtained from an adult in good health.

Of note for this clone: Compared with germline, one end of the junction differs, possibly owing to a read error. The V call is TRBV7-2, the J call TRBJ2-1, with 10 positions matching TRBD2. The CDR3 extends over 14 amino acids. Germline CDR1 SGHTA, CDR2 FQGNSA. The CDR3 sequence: CASSLAGADNEQFF. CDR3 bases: TGTGCCAGCAGCCTAGCGGGGGCTGACAATGAGCAGTTCTTC.

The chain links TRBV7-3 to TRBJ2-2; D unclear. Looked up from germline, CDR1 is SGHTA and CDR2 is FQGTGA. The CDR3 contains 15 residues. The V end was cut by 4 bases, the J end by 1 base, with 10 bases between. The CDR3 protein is CASSSRRENTGELFF. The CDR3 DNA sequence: TGTGCCAGCAGCTCAAGGAGAGAGAACACCGGGGAGCTGTTTTTT.

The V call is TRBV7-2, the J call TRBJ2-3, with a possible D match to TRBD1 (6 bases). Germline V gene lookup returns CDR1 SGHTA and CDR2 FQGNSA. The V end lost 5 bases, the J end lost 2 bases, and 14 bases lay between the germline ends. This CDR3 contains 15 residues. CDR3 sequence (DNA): TGTGCCAGCAGCCTAAGACAGGATTACACAGATACGCAGTATTTT. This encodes CASSLRQDYTDTQYF.

The CDR3 protein is CASSEGGSYSNQPQHF. DNA of the CDR3: TGTGCCAGCAGTGAAGGGGGGTCATATAGCAATCAGCCCCAGCATTTT. The chain uses TRBV25-1 and TRBJ1-5; tentative D call: TRBD1 (5 bases). CDR3 length: 16 residues. Germline CDR1 and CDR2: MGHDK and SYGVNS. V was cut by 2 bases and J by 0 bases, with 11 bases left in between.

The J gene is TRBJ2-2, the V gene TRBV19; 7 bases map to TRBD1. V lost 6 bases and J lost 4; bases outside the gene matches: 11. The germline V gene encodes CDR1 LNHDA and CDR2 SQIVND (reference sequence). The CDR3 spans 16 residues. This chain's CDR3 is CASRTSQGVFTGELFF. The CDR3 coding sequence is TGTGCCAGTAGAACGAGCCAGGGGGTTTTCACCGGGGAGCTGTTTTTT. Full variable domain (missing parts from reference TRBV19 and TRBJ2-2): DGGITQSPKYLFRKEGQNVTLSCEQNLNHDAMYWYRQDPGQGLRLIYYSQIVNDFQKGDIAEGYSVSREKKESFPLTVTSAQKNPTAFYLCASRTSQGVFTGELFFGEGSRLTVL.

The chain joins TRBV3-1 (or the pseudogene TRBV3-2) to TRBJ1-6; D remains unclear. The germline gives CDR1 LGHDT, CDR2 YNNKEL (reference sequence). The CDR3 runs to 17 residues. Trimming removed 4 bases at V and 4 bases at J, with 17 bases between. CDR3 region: CASSPRVLRLYNSPLHF. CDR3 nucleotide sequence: TGTGCCAGCAGCCCCCGGGTCCTACGTTTGTATAATTCACCCCTCCACTTT.

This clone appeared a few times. CDR3 in amino acids: CASSGGTGGEQYF. The CDR3 DNA reads as TGTGCCAGCAGTGGAGGGACAGGGGGTGAGCAGTACTTC. V gene TRBV6-6 combines with J gene TRBJ2-7; 11 nucleotides match TRBD1. V lost 5 bases, J lost 7 bases, and 4 bases stayed unmatched. The CDR3 loop spans 13 amino acids. The germline CDR1 and CDR2 sequences are MNHNY and SVGAGI (reference sequence).

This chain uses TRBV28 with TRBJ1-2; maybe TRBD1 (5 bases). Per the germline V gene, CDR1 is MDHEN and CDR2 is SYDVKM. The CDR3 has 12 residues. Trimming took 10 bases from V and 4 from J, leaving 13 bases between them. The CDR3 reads CATLKRGYGYTF. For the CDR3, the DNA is TGTGCCACCTTGAAGAGGGGCTATGGCTACACCTTC.

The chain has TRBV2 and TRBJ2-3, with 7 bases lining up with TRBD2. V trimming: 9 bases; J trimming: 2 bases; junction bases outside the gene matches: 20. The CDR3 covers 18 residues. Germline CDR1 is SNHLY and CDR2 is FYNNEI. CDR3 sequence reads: CARGESHARERATDTQYF. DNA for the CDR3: TGTGCCAGGGGGGAGAGCCACGCGCGGGAGCGCGCCACAGATACGCAGTATTTT.

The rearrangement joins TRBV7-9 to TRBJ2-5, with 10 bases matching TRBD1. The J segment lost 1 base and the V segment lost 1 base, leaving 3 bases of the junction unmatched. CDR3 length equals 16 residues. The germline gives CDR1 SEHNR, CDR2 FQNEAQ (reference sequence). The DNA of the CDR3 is TGTGCCAGCAGCTTAGGGGACAGGGGTTTCCAAGAGACCCAGTACTTC. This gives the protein CASSLGDRGFQETQYF.

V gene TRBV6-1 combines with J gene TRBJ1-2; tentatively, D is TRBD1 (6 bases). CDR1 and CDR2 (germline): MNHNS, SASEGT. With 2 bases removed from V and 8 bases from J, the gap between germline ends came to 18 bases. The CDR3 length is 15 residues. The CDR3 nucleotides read TGTGCCAGCAGTGAAACATTTGGACAGTTTGGGGGCTACACCTTC. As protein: CASSETFGQFGGYTF.

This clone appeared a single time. CDR3 coding DNA: TGTGCCAGCAGTTTTAGGCTAGCGGGATTCTACGAGCAGTACTTC. Translated, it gives CASSFRLAGFYEQYF. The chain couples TRBV27 to TRBJ2-7; TRBD2 matches at 9 bases. V lost 3 bases and J lost 3; bases outside the gene matches: 6. Germline CDR1 is MNHEY and CDR2 is SMNVEV (reference sequence). The CDR3 has 15 residues.

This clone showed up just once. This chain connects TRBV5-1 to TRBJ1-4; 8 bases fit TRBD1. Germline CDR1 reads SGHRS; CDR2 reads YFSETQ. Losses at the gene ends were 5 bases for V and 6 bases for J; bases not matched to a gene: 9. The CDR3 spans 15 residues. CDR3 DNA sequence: TGCGCCAGCAGGCCCCCCGGGACAGGAGATGAAAAACTGTTTTTT. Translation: CASRPPGTGDEKLFF.

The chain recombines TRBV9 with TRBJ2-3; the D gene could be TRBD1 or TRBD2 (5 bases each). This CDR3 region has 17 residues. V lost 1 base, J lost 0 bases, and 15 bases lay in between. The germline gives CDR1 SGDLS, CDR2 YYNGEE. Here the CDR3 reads CASSVYTGTESTDTQYF. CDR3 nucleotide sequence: TGTGCCAGCAGCGTATATACCGGGACCGAGAGCACAGATACGCAGTATTTT.

CDR3 coding DNA: TGTGCCAGTCATTGGACGGGAGCCAAAAACATTCAGTACTTC. This translates into CASHWTGAKNIQYF. This chain joins TRBV28 and TRBJ2-4; the D is unclear. The germline V and J ends were trimmed by 9 bases and 0 bases, with 12 bases remaining between them. Germline assignment: CDR1 MDHEN and CDR2 SYDVKM. The length of the CDR3 is 14 residues.

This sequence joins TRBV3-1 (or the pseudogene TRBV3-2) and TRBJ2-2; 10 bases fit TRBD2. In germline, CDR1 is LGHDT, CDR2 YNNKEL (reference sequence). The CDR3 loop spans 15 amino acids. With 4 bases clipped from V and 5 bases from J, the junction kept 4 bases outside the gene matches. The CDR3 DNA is TGTGCCAGCAGCCTAAGACTAGCGGGTACCGGGGAGCTGTTTTTT. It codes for CASSLRLAGTGELFF.

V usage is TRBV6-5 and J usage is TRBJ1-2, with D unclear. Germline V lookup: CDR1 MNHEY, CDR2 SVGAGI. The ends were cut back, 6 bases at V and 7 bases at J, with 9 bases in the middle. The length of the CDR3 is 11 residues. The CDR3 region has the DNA TGTGCCAGCAGCGACCATCGTGGCTACACCTTC. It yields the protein CASSDHRGYTF.

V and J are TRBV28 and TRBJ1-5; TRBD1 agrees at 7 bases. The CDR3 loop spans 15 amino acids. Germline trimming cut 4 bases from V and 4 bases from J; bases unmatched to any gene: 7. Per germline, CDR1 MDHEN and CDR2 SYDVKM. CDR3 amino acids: CASSSITTGNQPQHF. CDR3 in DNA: TGTGCCAGCAGTTCTATAACGACAGGGAATCAGCCCCAGCATTTT.

This CDR3 is CASSLAGGLDNEQFF. The CDR3 DNA follows: TGTGCCAGCAGCTTAGCGGGGGGGCTCGACAATGAGCAGTTCTTC. This chain links TRBV11-3 with TRBJ2-1; 8 bases match TRBD2. The CDR3 totals 15 residues. From germline, CDR1 is SGHNT and CDR2 YENEEA. V gave up 1 base and J gave up 5 bases; unmatched junction bases: 4.

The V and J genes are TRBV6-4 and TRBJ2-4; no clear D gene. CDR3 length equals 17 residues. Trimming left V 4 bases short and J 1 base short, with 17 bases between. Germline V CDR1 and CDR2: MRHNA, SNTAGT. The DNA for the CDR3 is TGTGCCAGCAGTGTGGACCCTCCCGGTGGGGCCAAAAACATTCAGTACTTC. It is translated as CASSVDPPGGAKNIQYF.

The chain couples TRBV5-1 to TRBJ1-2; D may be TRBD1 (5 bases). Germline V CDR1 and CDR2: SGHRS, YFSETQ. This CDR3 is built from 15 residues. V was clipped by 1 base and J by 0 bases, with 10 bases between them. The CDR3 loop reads CASSLQGTANYGYTF. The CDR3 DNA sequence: TGCGCCAGCAGCTTGCAGGGTACAGCTAACTATGGCTACACCTTC.

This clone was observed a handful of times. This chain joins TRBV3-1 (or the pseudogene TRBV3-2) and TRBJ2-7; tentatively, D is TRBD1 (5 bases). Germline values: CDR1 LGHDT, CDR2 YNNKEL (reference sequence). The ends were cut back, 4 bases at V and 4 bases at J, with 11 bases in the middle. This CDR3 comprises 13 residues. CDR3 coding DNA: TGTGCCAGCAGCCTGACAGAAGGATACGAGCAGTACTTC. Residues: CASSLTEGYEQYF.

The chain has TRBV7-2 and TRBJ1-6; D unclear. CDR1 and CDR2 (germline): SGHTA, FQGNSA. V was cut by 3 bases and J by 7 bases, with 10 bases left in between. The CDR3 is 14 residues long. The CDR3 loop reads CASSLARANSPLHF. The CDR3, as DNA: TGTGCCAGCAGCTTGGCGAGGGCAAATTCACCCCTCCACTTT.

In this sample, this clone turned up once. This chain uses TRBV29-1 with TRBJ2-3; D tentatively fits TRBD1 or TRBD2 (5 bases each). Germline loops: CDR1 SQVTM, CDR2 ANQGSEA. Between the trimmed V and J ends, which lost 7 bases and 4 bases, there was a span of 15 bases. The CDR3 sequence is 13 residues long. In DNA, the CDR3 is TGCAGCGCCTATAGAGGGGCTTCAGATACGCAGTATTTT. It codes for CSAYRGASDTQYF.

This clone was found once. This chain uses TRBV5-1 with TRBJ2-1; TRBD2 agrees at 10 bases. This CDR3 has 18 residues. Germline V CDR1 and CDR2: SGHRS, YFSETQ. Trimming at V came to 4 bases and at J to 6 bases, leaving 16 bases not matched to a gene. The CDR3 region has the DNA TGCGCCAGCAGCCGGGCAGAGATGGGTAGCGGGGGGCCCAATGAGCAGTTCTTC. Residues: CASSRAEMGSGGPNEQFF.